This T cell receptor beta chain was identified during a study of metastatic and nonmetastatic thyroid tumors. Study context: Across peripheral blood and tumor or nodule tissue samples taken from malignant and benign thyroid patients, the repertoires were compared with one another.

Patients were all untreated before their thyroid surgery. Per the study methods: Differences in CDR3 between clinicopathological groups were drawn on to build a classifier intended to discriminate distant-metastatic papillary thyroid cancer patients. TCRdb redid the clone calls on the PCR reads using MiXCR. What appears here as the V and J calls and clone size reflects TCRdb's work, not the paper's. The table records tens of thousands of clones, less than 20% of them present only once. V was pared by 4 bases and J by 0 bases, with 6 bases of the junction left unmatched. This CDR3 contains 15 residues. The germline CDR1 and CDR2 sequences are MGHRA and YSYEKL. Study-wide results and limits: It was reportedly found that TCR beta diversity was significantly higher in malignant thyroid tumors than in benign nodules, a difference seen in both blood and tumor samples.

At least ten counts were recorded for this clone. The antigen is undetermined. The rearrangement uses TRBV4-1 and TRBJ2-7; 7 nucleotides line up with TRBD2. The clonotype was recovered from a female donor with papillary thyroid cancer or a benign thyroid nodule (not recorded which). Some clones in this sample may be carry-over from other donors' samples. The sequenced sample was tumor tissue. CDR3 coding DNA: TGCGCCAGCAGCCGACCCGGGACTAACTCCTACGAGCAGTACTTC. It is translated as CASSRPGTNSYEQYF.